The 30 T cell receptor beta chains reported below all come from one sample, sequenced in a study of blood T cell repertoires in COVID-19. TCRdb keeps only in-frame clones here, not all; method: immunoSEQ multiplex PCR. The data contain around 190,000 clones, roughly 80% of them singletons. Sequencing was performed on peripheral blood. These receptors all stem from a human donor in a cohort sampled during active COVID-19.

The chain joins TRBV6-6 to TRBJ1-2, with a possible D match to TRBD1 (5 bases). There are 13 residues in the CDR3. Germline assignment: CDR1 MNHNY and CDR2 SVGAGI (reference sequence). V lost 5 bases and J 4 bases, leaving 11 bases between the germline ends. The CDR3 DNA is TGTGCCAGCAGTCAGACAGTCGTCTATGGCTACACCTTC. It encodes CASSQTVVYGYTF.

The chain is built from TRBV15 and TRBJ1-2; D uncertain. Germline V gene data show CDR1 as LNHNV and CDR2 as YYDKDF (reference sequence). This CDR3 comprises 11 residues. Trimming cost V 5 bases and J 8 bases, with 9 bases left between them. CDR3 sequence (DNA): TGTGCCACCAGCCCCGGTGTCGGCTACACCTTC. The encoded protein is CATSPGVGYTF.

Remarks on this clone: Other DNA sequences in the sample encode the same CDR3. V and J are TRBV7-2 and TRBJ2-7, with 7 bases that match TRBD2. J was trimmed by 2 bases and V by 0 bases; bases with no gene match: 1. This CDR3 spans 14 amino acids. CDR1 is SGHTA, CDR2 FQGNSA, per germline. CDR3 coding DNA: TGTGCCAGCAGCTTAGCGGGAGGGACCTACGAGCAGTACTTC. Protein product: CASSLAGGTYEQYF.

The V gene is TRBV5-8, the J gene TRBJ2-7; 7 nucleotides align to TRBD2. The CDR3 loop spans 15 amino acids. Germline trimming cut 3 bases from V and 5 bases from J; bases unmatched to any gene: 11. Germline loops: CDR1 SGHTS, CDR2 YDEGEE. CDR3 nucleotides: TGTGCCAGCAGCTGGGCGCGGGGGACGGGGGACGAGCAGTACTTC. Encoded protein: CASSWARGTGDEQYF.

The chain uses TRBV4-1 and TRBJ1-5; possibly TRBD1 for D (5 bases). V lost 0 bases to trimming and J lost 1 base, with 10 bases between them. Germline V CDR1 and CDR2: MGHRA, YSYEKL. This CDR3 comprises 16 residues. The CDR3 region has the DNA TGCGCCAGCAGCCAAGAGGCCAGGGTGAGCAATCAGCCCCAGCATTTT. Amino acids: CASSQEARVSNQPQHF.

The table lists this clone with a count of one. The V gene is TRBV30, the J gene TRBJ1-5; 7 bases agree with TRBD1. V gave up 0 bases and J gave up 0 bases; unmatched junction bases: 8. There are 17 residues in the CDR3. Germline values: CDR1 GTSNPN, CDR2 SVGIG (reference sequence). The CDR3 DNA sequence: TGTGCCTGGAGTGTCGCCACGGGACAGTATAGCAATCAGCCCCAGCATTTT. Protein: CAWSVATGQYSNQPQHF.

The CDR3 region is CASSLMQAPDTQYF. The CDR3 DNA reads TGTGCCAGCAGCCTCATGCAGGCTCCAGATACGCAGTATTTT. The rearrangement uses TRBV5-4 and TRBJ2-3; no reliable D call. Germline lookup yields CDR1 SGHNT and CDR2 YYREEE (reference sequence). The ends were cut back, 4 bases at V and 4 bases at J, with 13 bases in the middle. The CDR3 extends over 14 amino acids.

The gene calls are TRBV5-1 and TRBJ2-7; TRBD2 matches 10 bases. The germline CDR1 and CDR2 sequences are SGHRS and YFSETQ. V was clipped by 7 bases and J by 2 bases; unmatched bases: 6. This CDR3 has 14 residues. CDR3 bases: TGCGCCAGCCGCCCTGGGACTAGCGCCTACGAGCAGTACTTC. As protein: CASRPGTSAYEQYF.

The chain joins TRBV14 to TRBJ2-5; D is perhaps TRBD2 (5 bases). This CDR3 is built from 14 residues. V dropped 2 bases and J dropped 2 bases, with 9 bases sitting between them. Germline assignment: CDR1 SGHDN and CDR2 FVKESK. CDR3 bases: TGTGCCAGCAGCCAACAGGACTTTCAAGAGACCCAGTACTTC. Translated, it gives CASSQQDFQETQYF.

The genes are TRBV6-6 and TRBJ2-3, with 12 bases matching TRBD2. Germline values: CDR1 MNHNY, CDR2 SVGAGI (reference sequence). This CDR3 is 16 amino acids long. V lost 0 bases to trimming and J lost 4 bases; unmatched junction nucleotides: 2. Written as DNA, the CDR3 is TGTGCCAGCAGTTACTCTGCTAGCGGGGGGGCAGATACGCAGTATTTT. This gives the protein CASSYSASGGADTQYF.

This clone has a handful of counts. V and J are TRBV5-8 and TRBJ2-5; possibly TRBD1 for D (6 bases). V was shortened by 0 bases and J by 1 base, with 13 bases between the two germline ends. Looked up from germline, CDR1 is SGHTS and CDR2 is YDEGEE. The CDR3 consists of 16 residues. CDR3 sequence reads: CASSLEGHVSQETQYF. The CDR3 DNA is TGTGCCAGCAGCTTGGAGGGACACGTAAGCCAAGAGACCCAGTACTTC.

This chain joins TRBV21-1 and TRBJ2-7; the table's D gene call, TRBD2, was not cross checked with the DNA. TRBV21-1 is classified as a pseudogene. CDR3 size: 21 residues. CDR3 loop: CASSVAGATSGGPVASYEQYF. The CDR3 DNA follows: TGTGCCAGCTCGGTGGCAGGGGCCACTAGCGGGGGGCCTGTAGCCTCCTACGAGCAGTACTTC.

The chain links TRBV10-2 to TRBJ2-7, with TRBD1 identical over 9 bases. The CDR3 runs to 15 residues. Germline V gene sequence: CDR1 WSHSY, CDR2 SAAADI. V trimming: 4 bases; J trimming: 5 bases; junction bases outside the gene matches: 9. As DNA, the CDR3 is TGCGCCAGCAGTGTTTGGGGGACAGGGAGTGACGAGCAGTACTTC. As protein: CASSVWGTGSDEQYF.

The rearrangement links TRBV7-8 to TRBJ2-3; TRBD1 matches at 9 bases. Germline assignment: CDR1 SGHVS and CDR2 FQNEAQ. The V and J ends lost 5 bases and 5 bases, in that order; junction bases with no gene match: 5. This CDR3 spans 14 amino acids. For the CDR3, the DNA is TGTGCCAGCAGCACCGGGACAGGGTTAGATACGCAGTATTTT. Protein sequence: CASSTGTGLDTQYF.

J is TRBJ2-7 and V is TRBV6-5; the D gene is possibly TRBD1 (6 bases). The V end was cut by 6 bases, the J end by 0 bases, with 12 bases between. The CDR3 runs 14 residues. Germline CDR1 is MNHEY and CDR2 is SVGAGI. The CDR3 here is CASRRQGSSYEQYF. The CDR3 DNA sequence: TGTGCCAGCAGACGGCAGGGGAGCTCCTACGAGCAGTACTTC.

This chain uses TRBV24-1 with TRBJ2-2; 7 nucleotides match TRBD1. With V trimmed by 10 bases and J by 0 bases, 4 bases remained unmatched. The CDR3 loop spans 14 amino acids. Germline V lookup: CDR1 KGHDR, CDR2 SFDVKD. CDR3 in DNA: TGTGCCACAGTAACAGGGGCGAACACCGGGGAGCTGTTTTTT. Translation gives CATVTGANTGELFF.

Notes on this clone: One end of the junction does not line up with germline, which may come from a read error. V is TRBV3-1 (or the pseudogene TRBV3-2) and J is TRBJ2-1, with 10 nucleotides matching TRBD2. CDR3 size: 17 residues. CDR1 and CDR2 (germline): LGHDT, YNNKEL (reference sequence). CDR3 sequence reads: CARSQDWSGGAGNEQFF. The CDR3 DNA follows: TGTGCCCGCAGCCAAGATTGGAGCGGGGGGGCGGGTAATGAGCAGTTCTTC.

This chain connects TRBV3-1 (or the pseudogene TRBV3-2) to TRBJ1-3, with 7 bases identical to TRBD1. The CDR3 is 14 residues long. Germline V gene lookup returns CDR1 LGHDT and CDR2 YNNKEL (reference sequence). V dropped 4 bases and J dropped 4; count of bases not matched to a gene: 4. The CDR3 reads CASSRRGPGNTIYF. CDR3 DNA: TGTGCCAGCAGCCGGAGGGGGCCAGGAAACACCATATATTTT.

The V gene is TRBV7-2, the J gene TRBJ1-2, with D unresolved. Germline values: CDR1 SGHTA, CDR2 FQGNSA. The length of the CDR3 is 14 residues. The V gene lost 2 bases and the J gene lost 2 bases, with 9 bases spanning the gap. CDR3 sequence: CASSLSGGNYGYTF. CDR3 nucleotide sequence: TGTGCCAGCAGCTTATCGGGCGGGAACTATGGCTACACCTTC.

The count of this clone is one. V is TRBV7-2 and J is TRBJ1-1; D perhaps matches TRBD1 (5 bases). Deletions cut 2 bases from V and 4 bases from J, with 14 bases between. This CDR3 comprises 15 residues. Germline V gene lookup returns CDR1 SGHTA and CDR2 FQGNSA. The CDR3: CASSLKFREGTEAFF. The CDR3 DNA reads TGTGCCAGCAGCTTAAAATTCAGGGAGGGCACTGAAGCTTTCTTT.

This chain uses TRBV10-3 with TRBJ1-2; D not resolved. Trimming took off 4 bases at V and 3 bases at J, with 15 bases between the two ends. The germline V gene has CDR1 ENHRY and CDR2 SYGVKD. The CDR3 runs to 15 residues. The CDR3 region is CAISAGDPRDYGYTF. In nucleotides, the CDR3 is TGTGCCATCAGTGCTGGTGACCCCCGGGACTATGGCTACACCTTC.

The gene calls are TRBV3-1 (or the pseudogene TRBV3-2) and TRBJ1-1; 7 bases are shared with TRBD1. V lost 6 bases to trimming and J lost 0 bases; unmatched junction nucleotides: 7. CDR3 length: 15 amino acids. CDR1 and CDR2 (germline): LGHDT, YNNKEL (reference sequence). DNA for the CDR3: TGTGCCAGCAGTCGAGACAGGGTTATGAACACTGAAGCTTTCTTT. It yields the protein CASSRDRVMNTEAFF.

The chain couples TRBV4-2 to TRBJ1-4; D call uncertain. The CDR3 length is 20 residues. Between the trimmed V and J ends, which lost 0 bases and 2 bases, there was a span of 22 bases. Germline V gene data show CDR1 as LGHNA and CDR2 as YNFKEQ. In nucleotides, the CDR3 is TGTGCCAGCAGCCAAGATAGTGGGAGAGGTGCATGGCTTACTAATGAAAAACTGTTTTTT. It encodes CASSQDSGRGAWLTNEKLFF.

V gene TRBV2 combines with J gene TRBJ2-7; tentatively, D is TRBD2 (5 bases). Trimming removed 0 bases at V and 3 bases at J, with 6 bases between. CDR3 length: 13 residues. Looked up from germline, CDR1 is SNHLY and CDR2 is FYNNEI. The CDR3 bases are TGTGCCAGCAGTGAAGCGAGGGACTACGAGCAGTACTTC. This sequence encodes CASSEARDYEQYF.

This sequence joins TRBV6-5 and TRBJ2-7; TRBD2 aligns across 7 bases. The junction had 8 bases not matched to a gene; V was cut back by 5 bases and J by 1 base. The germline V gene has CDR1 MNHEY and CDR2 SVGAGI. This CDR3 region has 15 residues. The CDR3 sequence: CASSPFAGDSYEQYF. CDR3 DNA: TGTGCCAGCAGTCCTTTCGCGGGGGATTCCTACGAGCAGTACTTC.

This rearrangement joins TRBV5-4 to TRBJ2-1; 7 bases map to TRBD2. CDR3 length equals 15 residues. The J segment lost 3 bases and the V segment lost 2 bases, leaving 5 bases of the junction unmatched. Germline CDR1 is SGHNT and CDR2 is YYREEE (reference sequence). Here the CDR3 reads CASSFQRGDYNEQFF. Written as DNA, the CDR3 is TGTGCCAGCAGCTTCCAGCGGGGAGACTACAATGAGCAGTTCTTC.

The CDR3, as DNA: TGTGCCAGCAGTTTATCTCAGGGAAGAGTCACTGAAGCTTTCTTT. Translation gives CASSLSQGRVTEAFF. This chain joins TRBV27 and TRBJ1-1; a weak D match, TRBD1 (5 bases). V was shortened by 0 bases and J by 4 bases, with 12 bases between the two germline ends. There are 15 residues in the CDR3. The germline CDR1 and CDR2 sequences are MNHEY and SMNVEV (reference sequence).

This rearrangement joins TRBV5-1 to TRBJ1-2; D not certain. With 3 bases removed from V and 4 bases from J, the gap between germline ends came to 10 bases. Germline-derived CDR1 and CDR2 are SGHRS and YFSETQ. This CDR3 contains 13 residues. The CDR3 nucleotides read TGCGCCAGCAGCTCGAGGGTCTCCTATGGCTACACCTTC. This sequence encodes CASSSRVSYGYTF.

The rearrangement links TRBV5-1 to TRBJ1-2; 9 bases map to TRBD1. Germline values: CDR1 SGHRS, CDR2 YFSETQ. This CDR3 comprises 15 residues. J gave up 4 bases and V 4 bases, and 8 bases lay outside the gene matches. In DNA, the CDR3 is TGCGCCAGCAGCCCCAGACAGGGGGGGGCCTATGGCTACACCTTC. Its translation: CASSPRQGGAYGYTF.

V gene TRBV9 combines with J gene TRBJ2-1; TRBD1 matches at 8 bases. Trimming took 0 bases from V and 8 from J; bases not matched to a gene: 7. This CDR3 region has 15 residues. Germline V gene lookup returns CDR1 SGDLS and CDR2 YYNGEE. As DNA, the CDR3 is TGTGCCAGCAGCGTAGGTGCTTCAGGGGGCGATGAGCAGTTCTTC. Translated: CASSVGASGGDEQFF.